The 13 T cell receptor beta chains below were found in one sample sequenced in a study of early stage breast cancer tumors. Sequencing used immunoSEQ multiplex PCR; TCRdb keeps in-frame clones, though not all of them. Among just under 30,000 clones, 70% to 90% were seen once, and the ten largest hold about 9.4%. The source material was blood. The receptor set was obtained from a person between 45 and 65 years old with breast cancer.

V and J are TRBV4-1 and TRBJ2-1, with TRBD2 matching over 10 bases. V dropped 1 base and J dropped 5; count of bases not matched to a gene: 11. Germline V gene sequence: CDR1 MGHRA, CDR2 YSYEKL. The CDR3 totals 18 residues. The CDR3 sequence: CASSQVLSPGLANNEQFF. The CDR3 nucleotides read TGCGCCAGCAGCCAAGTATTAAGCCCGGGACTAGCGAACAATGAGCAGTTCTTC.

The chain uses TRBV2 and TRBJ1-4; possibly TRBD1 for D (5 bases). CDR3 size: 15 residues. V was pared by 1 base and J by 8 bases, with 14 bases between. Germline lookup yields CDR1 SNHLY and CDR2 FYNNEI. The DNA for the CDR3 is TGTGCCAGCAGTGAAGATAAGGGGCGGTGGGAAAAACTGTTTTTT. Translation: CASSEDKGRWEKLFF.

This chain uses TRBV6-4 with TRBJ1-1; weak D call: TRBD1 (5 bases). V dropped 7 bases and J dropped 8 bases, with 17 bases sitting between them. The CDR3 is made up of 13 amino acids. Germline loops: CDR1 MRHNA, CDR2 SNTAGT. In DNA form, the CDR3 reads TGTGCCAGCAAGGCGGTCTCGCAGGGAGAAGCTTTCTTT. As protein: CASKAVSQGEAFF.

This clone turned up a few times. This chain links TRBV25-1 with TRBJ1-1; TRBD1 is a possible D gene (5 bases). V was clipped by 8 bases and J by 3 bases, with 13 bases between them. The CDR3 length is 13 residues. CDR1 is MGHDK and CDR2 is SYGVNS in the germline V gene. The CDR3 nucleotides read TGTGCCAGCCAGGGAATCGGGGACACTGAAGCTTTCTTT. As protein: CASQGIGDTEAFF.

The CDR3 here is CASRNFGSTGQAMNTQYF. In nucleotides, the CDR3 is TGTGCCAGCAGGAACTTTGGAAGTACGGGACAGGCGATGAATACGCAGTATTTT. The chain combines TRBV2 with TRBJ2-3, with TRBD1 matching over 8 bases. In germline, CDR1 is SNHLY, CDR2 FYNNEI. The CDR3 totals 18 residues. The J segment lost 7 bases and the V segment lost 6 bases, leaving 21 bases of the junction unmatched.

This clone appeared once. The rearrangement joins TRBV18 to TRBJ2-1; D possibly corresponds to TRBD1 (7 bases). The V gene lost 3 bases and the J gene lost 2 bases, with 11 bases spanning the gap. This CDR3 has 15 residues. The germline V gene encodes CDR1 KGHSH and CDR2 LQKENI. CDR3 nucleotides: TGTGCCAGCTCACCGCGGGACAGCACCTACAATGAGCAGTTCTTC. Protein: CASSPRDSTYNEQFF.

The chain carries TRBV5-5 and TRBJ1-5; 9 bases align to TRBD1. This CDR3 has 16 amino acids. Trimming at V came to 2 bases and at J to 6 bases, leaving 9 bases not matched to a gene. Looked up from germline, CDR1 is SGHKS and CDR2 is YYEKEE (reference sequence). CDR3 coding DNA: TGTGCCAGCAGCTTCAAACCGGGACAGGGAGGTCAGCCCCAGCATTTT. Translating it yields CASSFKPGQGGQPQHF.

The chain couples TRBV2 to TRBJ2-7; no reliable D call. The germline V and J ends were trimmed by 0 bases and 6 bases, with 9 bases remaining between them. The CDR3 runs to 13 residues. Germline CDR1 and CDR2: SNHLY and FYNNEI. CDR3 region: CASSEAPRGEQYF. The DNA for the CDR3 is TGTGCCAGCAGTGAAGCTCCGCGCGGCGAGCAGTACTTC.

This clone was counted a few times. The rearrangement uses TRBV27 and TRBJ1-2; a possible D gene is TRBD1 (5 bases). Deletions cut 7 bases from V and 7 bases from J, with 16 bases between. The CDR3 length is 13 residues. Germline V lookup: CDR1 MNHEY, CDR2 SMNVEV (reference sequence). The CDR3 is CASKPQGMRGYTF. Here the CDR3 DNA reads TGTGCCAGCAAACCCCAGGGAATGCGTGGCTACACCTTC.

The chain joins TRBV7-9 to TRBJ1-2, with a possible D match to TRBD1 (6 bases). The CDR3 extends over 12 amino acids. CDR1 is SEHNR and CDR2 is FQNEAQ in the germline V gene (reference sequence). Trimming removed 6 bases at V and 8 bases at J, with 13 bases between. CDR3 protein: CASSYGQQGYTF. CDR3 DNA sequence: TGTGCCAGCAGTTATGGACAGCAGGGCTACACCTTC.

The J gene is TRBJ2-3, the V gene TRBV14; the D gene could be TRBD1 or TRBD2 (5 bases each). The CDR3 totals 15 residues. With 1 base removed from V and 3 bases from J, the gap between germline ends came to 11 bases. The germline gives CDR1 SGHDN, CDR2 FVKESK. Here the CDR3 DNA reads TGTGCCAGCAGCCAAGTCATCGGGACGACAGATACGCAGTATTTT. This encodes CASSQVIGTTDTQYF.

The V gene is TRBV2, the J gene TRBJ2-2; D not certain. The CDR3 runs 15 residues. Trimming removed 6 bases at V and 6 bases at J, with 17 bases between. Germline V lookup: CDR1 SNHLY, CDR2 FYNNEI. CDR3 in amino acids: CASRSDPADAGELFF. Here the CDR3 DNA reads TGTGCCAGCAGAAGCGACCCTGCCGATGCCGGGGAGCTGTTTTTT.

This clone was recorded once. The V gene is TRBV14, the J gene TRBJ2-7; tentatively, D is TRBD1 or TRBD2 (5 bases each). CDR1 is SGHDN, CDR2 FVKESK, per germline. The ends were cut back, 6 bases at V and 1 base at J, with 16 bases in the middle. This CDR3 region has 15 residues. The CDR3 here is CASRKGAWGSYEQYF. As DNA, the CDR3 is TGTGCCAGCAGGAAAGGGGCGTGGGGGTCCTACGAGCAGTACTTC. Filled out from reference TRBV14 and TRBJ2-7, the complete variable domain reads EAGVTQFPSHSVIEKGQTVTLRCDPISGHDNLYWYRRVMGKEIKFLLHFVKESKQDESGMPNNRFLAERTGGTYSTLKVQPAELEDSGVYFCASRKGAWGSYEQYFGPGTRLTVT.